Below, 13 T cell receptor beta chains from the same sample are listed, as sequenced in a study of cytomegalovirus exposure and HLA in healthy donors (dated by TCRdb to 2016 to 2017). Receptor amplification or capture employed the immunoSEQ multiplex PCR assay. The immuneACCESS repertoire file appears here via TCRdb, limited to in-frame rearrangements. These files lack a portion of the clones; in checked studies, under half of the deficit traces to unresolved V genes, and the cause of the others is not known. The sample table contains around 74,000 clones; only one count was recorded for around 81% of them. The biggest ten clones account for about 3% of the sample. The sample taken for sequencing was PBMCs. These receptors originate from a man aged 25-40 years in good health and CMV-seronegative.

CDR3 bases: TGTGCCTGCCAAAGGGGATACACCGGGGAGCTGTTTTTT. Protein: CACQRGYTGELFF. The chain links TRBV30 to TRBJ2-2; a possible D gene is TRBD1 (5 bases). V lost 6 bases and J 3 bases, leaving 11 bases between the germline ends. The CDR3 is 13 amino acids. Germline lookup yields CDR1 GTSNPN and CDR2 SVGIG (reference sequence).

The chain carries TRBV19 and TRBJ2-5; 14 nucleotides match TRBD2. Germline loops: CDR1 LNHDA, CDR2 SQIVND (reference sequence). With 5 bases clipped from V and 5 bases from J, the junction kept 16 bases outside the gene matches. The CDR3 has 19 residues. CDR3 sequence reads: CASSRLWGLAGEVVETQYF. The DNA of the CDR3 is TGTGCCAGTAGTCGTCTTTGGGGACTAGCGGGAGAGGTTGTTGAGACCCAGTACTTC.

This clone was counted between two and nine times. The rearrangement joins TRBV7-2 to TRBJ1-1, with D unclear. The CDR3 contains 9 residues. Trimming removed 11 bases from V and 7 bases from J, with 8 bases in between. The germline V gene has CDR1 SGHTA and CDR2 FQGNSA. The CDR3 spells CAAGVEAFF. In nucleotides, the CDR3 is TGTGCCGCCGGGGTTGAAGCTTTCTTT.

The chain couples TRBV7-9 to TRBJ2-1; no reliable D call. V was cut by 2 bases and J by 8 bases, with 7 bases left in between. Looked up from germline, CDR1 is SEHNR and CDR2 is FQNEAQ (reference sequence). The CDR3 runs to 12 residues. The CDR3 sequence is CASSLPFYEQFF. CDR3 nucleotide sequence: TGTGCCAGCAGCTTACCCTTCTATGAGCAGTTCTTC.

The chain links TRBV5-5 to TRBJ2-7; D not resolved. There are 15 residues in the CDR3. V was trimmed by 1 base and J by 3 bases, leaving 14 bases between them. Germline V gene lookup returns CDR1 SGHKS and CDR2 YYEKEE (reference sequence). This CDR3 is CASSLYVPGHYEQYF. The CDR3 region has the DNA TGTGCCAGCAGCTTGTATGTTCCGGGTCACTACGAGCAGTACTTC.

V and J are TRBV18 and TRBJ2-1, with 8 bases identical to TRBD1. The V gene's germline CDR1 is KGHSH and CDR2 LQKENI. Trimming at V came to 1 base and at J to 7 bases, leaving 12 bases not matched to a gene. CDR3 length equals 17 residues. The CDR3, as DNA: TGTGCCAGCTCACCACAAGGAACAGGGGGGTTTTCAAATGAGCAGTTCTTC. The encoded protein is CASSPQGTGGFSNEQFF. Together with reference TRBV18 and TRBJ2-1, the CDR3 gives the full variable domain: NAGVMQNPRHLVRRRGQEARLRCSPMKGHSHVYWYRQLPEEGLKFMVYLQKENIIDESGMPKERFSAEFPKEGPSILRIQQVVRGDSAAYFCASSPQGTGGFSNEQFFGPGTRLTVL.

This clone is a singleton in its sample. The V and J genes are TRBV7-9 and TRBJ2-6; D gene unclear. Germline V gene data show CDR1 as SEHNR and CDR2 as FQNEAQ (reference sequence). The CDR3 is made up of 14 amino acids. Deletions cut 3 bases from V and 0 bases from J, with 3 bases between. The CDR3 here is CASSFISGANVLTF. As DNA, the CDR3 is TGTGCCAGCAGCTTTATCTCTGGGGCCAACGTCCTGACTTTC. The full variable domain, rest sourced from reference TRBV7-9 and TRBJ2-6, is DTGVSQNPRHKITKRGQNVTFRCDPISEHNRLYWYRQTLGQGPEFLTYFQNEAQLEKSRLLSDRFSAERPKGSFSTLEIQRTEQGDSAMYLCASSFISGANVLTFGAGSRLTVL.

This sequence joins TRBV10-3 and TRBJ2-7; TRBD2 might be the D (6 bases). The CDR3 is 12 residues long. With 2 bases removed from V and 6 bases from J, the gap between germline ends came to 8 bases. Germline-derived CDR1 and CDR2 are ENHRY and SYGVKD. The CDR3 spells CAISEGGFEQYF. The DNA of the CDR3 is TGTGCCATCAGTGAGGGGGGGTTCGAGCAGTACTTC.

This chain uses TRBV4-1 with TRBJ2-1; 15 positions match TRBD2. The germline V gene has CDR1 MGHRA and CDR2 YSYEKL. Trimming took 6 bases from V and 6 from J; bases not matched to a gene: 3. The CDR3 is made up of 15 amino acids. CDR3 sequence (DNA): TGCGCCAGCAGATCGGGACTAGCGGGAGGCAATGAGCAGTTCTTC. It codes for CASRSGLAGGNEQFF.

The table lists this clone with many counts. V is TRBV19 and J is TRBJ2-1, with 8 bases that match TRBD2. Per germline, CDR1 LNHDA and CDR2 SQIVND (reference sequence). J lost 2 bases, V lost 6 bases, and 6 bases had no gene match. CDR3 length: 15 amino acids. CDR3 sequence (DNA): TGTGCCAGTAGGATCACTAGCGGTGCCTACAATGAGCAGTTCTTC. Translation gives CASRITSGAYNEQFF.

The chain employs TRBV10-1 and TRBJ2-7; TRBD2 matches at 7 bases. The CDR3 loop spans 14 amino acids. From germline, CDR1 is WNHNN and CDR2 SYGVQD (reference sequence). Unmatched junction bases numbered 6, after V lost 7 bases and J lost 0 bases. CDR3: CASIWEGSSYEQYV. In DNA, the CDR3 is TGCGCCAGCATTTGGGAGGGGAGCTCCTACGAGCAGTACGTC.

The chain has TRBV27 and TRBJ1-5; TRBD1 is a possible D gene (5 bases). Germline V lookup: CDR1 MNHEY, CDR2 SMNVEV (reference sequence). V was trimmed by 6 bases and J by 9 bases, leaving 15 bases between them. The CDR3 is made up of 13 amino acids. This chain's CDR3 is CASSTWGGRPQHF. The CDR3 DNA is TGTGCCAGCAGCACCTGGGGCGGACGGCCCCAGCATTTT.

The CDR3 DNA is TGTGCCAGCAGCTCAAAGACAGCTAACTATGGCTACACCTTC. Its protein is CASSSKTANYGYTF. The chain combines TRBV5-6 with TRBJ1-2, with a weak D call TRBD1 (5 bases). Trimming shortened V by 3 bases and J by 0 bases, and 9 bases separated the two germline ends. The CDR3 contains 14 residues. Germline V gives CDR1 SGHDT, CDR2 YYEEEE.